This paragraph covers one TCR beta chain sequence. TCRdb's table, derived via immunoSEQ multiplex PCR, lists solely in-frame clones and lacks some. The sample carries about 140,000 clones, 84% recorded once. This sample was taken from a study of blood T cell repertoires in COVID-19. Across the study: PBMCs, B-cell-depleted T cells, or T cells provided the cDNA or gDNA that made up the material.

J gave up 5 bases and V 2 bases, and 10 bases lay outside the gene matches. Germline V gives CDR1 MNHEY, CDR2 SMNVEV (reference sequence). The CDR3 runs to 16 residues. The chain combines TRBV27 with TRBJ2-5; TRBD2 agrees at 8 bases. The sample consisted of peripheral blood. The receptor was derived from a human donor in a cohort sampled during active COVID-19. The CDR3 DNA reads as TGTGCCAGCAGTTTAAGGGCGGGGGGCCCCCCGGAGACCCAGTACTTC. This codes for CASSLRAGGPPETQYF.